This T cell receptor beta chain was sequenced during a study of human T cells and chemical hapten exposure. In the case of this clonotype: Its antigen is currently unknown.

What the library attached to individual cDNA molecules were unique molecular identifiers. TCRdb re-called the RACE reads with MiXCR, one entry per CDR3 protein. The sample records approximately 90,000 distinct CDR3 sequences, about 8.8% being singletons. Noted time point: healthy volunteer bleed at 2 weeks. Total RNA was isolated from unfractionated whole blood. Study-level findings and limits: DPC sensitization left the count of TCRs above 1 in 1000 unchanged.

Looked up from germline, CDR1 is PRHDT and CDR2 is FYEKMQ (reference sequence). The V end was cut by 5 bases, the J end by 3 bases, with 20 bases between. This CDR3 region has 16 residues. The source material was whole blood. This clonotype originated in a female donor in good health. Some clones in this sample may be carry-over from other donors' samples. The chain recombines TRBV13 with TRBJ2-7, with D possibly TRBD1 on 5 matching bases. The CDR3 is CASSPPLGDTGYEQYF. The CDR3 DNA reads TGTGCCAGCAGCCCACCTTTAGGGGATACAGGCTACGAGCAGTACTTC.